This T cell receptor beta chain was identified in a study of T cells in localized non-small cell lung cancer. From germline, CDR1 is MGHRA and CDR2 YSYEKL. CDR3 length: 17 amino acids. Trimming took 3 bases from V and 3 from J, leaving 15 bases between them. With regard to this clone: Its cognate antigen is unknown.

Libraries were prepared by immunoSEQ multiplex PCR; TCRdb keeps only in-frame clonotypes and omits some of them. The repertoire holds tens of thousands of clones, with 65% to 90% as singletons. Study-level findings and limits: Researchers found a median around 58 of the top 100 tumor clones in adjacent lung.

Sample: PBMCs, taken before any cancer treatment. The TCR sequence derives from a man between 40 and 75 years old with stage II lung adenocarcinoma. V is TRBV4-1 and J is TRBJ2-6; D gene uncertain. The chain's CDR3 is CASSQEEHSVGANVLTF. CDR3 nucleotides: TGCGCCAGCAGCCAGGAAGAACACTCGGTTGGGGCCAACGTCCTGACTTTC.